What follows describes a single T cell receptor (beta chain). Antigen unknown. V lost 4 bases to trimming and J lost 5 bases; unmatched junction nucleotides: 5. The CDR3 runs 15 residues. Germline values: CDR1 SGHRS, CDR2 YFSETQ. This entry is derived from a study of T cell repertoires in ileal Crohn's disease. Points from the study as a whole: Mucosal expansions were suggested to be mainly CD8 T cells.

Sequencing used immunoSEQ multiplex PCR; TCRdb keeps in-frame clones, though not all of them. Of 4,900 or so clones listed, roughly 91% were seen once; the top ten hold 4.5% to 6%. This sequence was found in an adult with Crohn's disease. Material for sequencing was ileal tissue. The chain uses TRBV5-1 and TRBJ2-2, with 10 positions matching TRBD2. The CDR3 nucleotides are TGCGCCAGCAGCAAAGAGGGACTAGCGACCGGGGAGCTGTTTTTT. This sequence encodes CASSKEGLATGELFF.